Sequencing of this T cell receptor beta chain was carried out in a study of response to subunit inactivated influenza vaccine. Overall study results and limits: Authors suggested each seasonal flu vaccination may recruit only limited numbers of new T cells.

MiXCR was run by TCRdb on the RT-PCR reads, yielding one entry per CDR3 protein. The data contain hundreds of thousands of distinct CDR3 sequences, around 25% of them singletons. This clonotype occurred a few times. Its target is not known. V was trimmed by 0 bases and J by 0 bases, leaving 15 bases between them. This CDR3 is 17 amino acids long. The germline V gene has CDR1 MNHEY and CDR2 SVGAGI. Sequenced material: CD4+ T cells sorted from PBMCs, taken roughly 5 days after vaccination. The chain carries TRBV6-5 and TRBJ2-7; D could derive from TRBD1 or TRBD2 (6 bases each). The source is a man in his forties or fifties who received an inactivated influenza vaccine. In DNA, the CDR3 is TGTGCCAGCAGTTACTCTCGGGGGCGGTTTAGCTCCTACGAGCAGTACTTC. The encoded protein is CASSYSRGRFSSYEQYF.